The clone carrying this T cell receptor beta chain was found a few times. No antigen is known for it. The data are from a study of CD8 T cells in ankylosing spondylitis. For TCR beta, libraries came from quantitative 5'-RACE with molecular barcodes. TCRdb analysed the 5' RACE reads with MiXCR anew, one entry per CDR3 protein. The table lists 200,000 to 250,000 distinct CDR3 sequences, approximately 20% of them singletons, with 42% in the top ten. Findings of the study overall: What seemed typical of ankylosing spondylitis blood was a TCR beta motif built from roughly eight highly homologous variants. Reactive arthritis synovial fluid and blood were previously reported to contain some motif variants.

The germline gives CDR1 LGHDT, CDR2 YNNKEL (reference sequence). V lost 0 bases and J 2 bases, leaving 14 bases between the germline ends. The CDR3 contains 16 residues. This chain connects TRBV3-1 to TRBJ2-7; tentative D call: TRBD2 (5 bases). The sequenced material came from blood, either unsorted or a sorted T cell fraction (not recorded which). The sequence was collected from a male donor with ankylosing spondylitis. This CDR3 reads CASSQEGRTPAYEQYF. Written as DNA, the CDR3 is TGTGCCAGCAGCCAAGAGGGTCGGACTCCCGCCTACGAGCAGTACTTC.